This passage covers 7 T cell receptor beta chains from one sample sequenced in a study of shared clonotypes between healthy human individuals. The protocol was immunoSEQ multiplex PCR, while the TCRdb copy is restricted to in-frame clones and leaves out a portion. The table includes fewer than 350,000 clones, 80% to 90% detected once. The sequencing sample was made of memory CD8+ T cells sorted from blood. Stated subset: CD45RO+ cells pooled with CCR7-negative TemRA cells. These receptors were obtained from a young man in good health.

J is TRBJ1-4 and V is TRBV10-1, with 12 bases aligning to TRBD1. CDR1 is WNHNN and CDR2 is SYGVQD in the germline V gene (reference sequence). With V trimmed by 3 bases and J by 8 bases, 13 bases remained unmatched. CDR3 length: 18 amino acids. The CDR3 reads CASSETGGQGAGKEKLFF. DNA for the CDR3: TGCGCCAGCAGTGAAACTGGGGGACAGGGGGCAGGGAAGGAAAAACTGTTTTTT.

The CDR3 DNA sequence: TGTGCCAGCAGCCAGACAGGGAAACCTAATGAAAAACTGTTTTTT. Protein sequence: CASSQTGKPNEKLFF. The V and J genes are TRBV9 and TRBJ1-4; 7 nucleotides align to TRBD1. Germline V gives CDR1 SGDLS, CDR2 YYNGEE. With 4 bases clipped from V and 3 bases from J, the junction kept 6 bases outside the gene matches. The CDR3 sequence is 15 residues long.

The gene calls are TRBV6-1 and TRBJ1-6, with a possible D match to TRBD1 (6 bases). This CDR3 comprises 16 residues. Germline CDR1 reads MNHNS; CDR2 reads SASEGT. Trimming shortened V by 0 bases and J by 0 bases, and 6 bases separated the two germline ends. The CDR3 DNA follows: TGTGCCAGCAGTGAAGCAGGGGGCTCCTATAATTCACCCCTCCACTTT. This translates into CASSEAGGSYNSPLHF.

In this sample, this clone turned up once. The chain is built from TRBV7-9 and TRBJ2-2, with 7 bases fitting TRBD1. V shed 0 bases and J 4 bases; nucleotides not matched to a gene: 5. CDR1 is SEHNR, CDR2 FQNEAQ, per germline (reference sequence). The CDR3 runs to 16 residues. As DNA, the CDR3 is TGTGCCAGCAGCTTAGCGAAGGGGGCCGGCACCGGGGAGCTGTTTTTT. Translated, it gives CASSLAKGAGTGELFF.

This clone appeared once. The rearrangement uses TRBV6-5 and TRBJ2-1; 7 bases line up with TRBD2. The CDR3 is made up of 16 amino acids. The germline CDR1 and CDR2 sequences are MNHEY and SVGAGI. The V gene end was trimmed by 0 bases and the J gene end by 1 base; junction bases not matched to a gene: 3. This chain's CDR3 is CASSYSAGESYNEQFF. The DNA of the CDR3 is TGTGCCAGCAGTTACTCTGCGGGAGAATCCTACAATGAGCAGTTCTTC.

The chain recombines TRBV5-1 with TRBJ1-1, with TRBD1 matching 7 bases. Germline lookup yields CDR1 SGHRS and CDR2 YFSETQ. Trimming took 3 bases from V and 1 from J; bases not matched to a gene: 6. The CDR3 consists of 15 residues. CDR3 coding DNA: TGCGCCAGCAGCTCACCCCGGGACAGGAACACTGAAGCTTTCTTT. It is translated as CASSSPRDRNTEAFF.

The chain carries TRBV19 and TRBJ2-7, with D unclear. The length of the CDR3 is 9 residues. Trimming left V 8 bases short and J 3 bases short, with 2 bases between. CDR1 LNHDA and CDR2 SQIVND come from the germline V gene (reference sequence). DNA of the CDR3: TGTGCCAGTGGCTACGAGCAGTACTTC. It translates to CASGYEQYF.